Shown below are 21 T cell receptor beta chains from a single sample sequenced in a study of lymphopenia after photon versus proton radiotherapy. Profiled with immunoSEQ multiplex PCR; TCRdb holds only in-frame clones, not every one. The sample has about 40,000 clones, about 86% seen once. The sequences come from peripheral blood, collected from a patient treated with proton-based radiotherapy. Every receptor here comes from a woman between 65 and 79 years old with pancreatic cancer. Some clones in this sample may be carry-over from other donors' samples.

This rearrangement joins TRBV5-1 to TRBJ1-1; perhaps TRBD1 as D (5 bases). This CDR3 has 13 amino acids. Between the trimmed V and J ends, which lost 9 bases and 1 base, there was a span of 13 bases. The V gene's germline CDR1 is SGHRS and CDR2 YFSETQ. CDR3 in amino acids: CATQTAPNTEAFF. The CDR3 DNA reads TGCGCCACCCAGACAGCGCCGAACACTGAAGCTTTCTTT.

The rearrangement uses TRBV7-9 and TRBJ1-1; D not certain. Germline V CDR1 and CDR2: SEHNR, FQNEAQ (reference sequence). Trimming pared 5 bases from V and 6 bases from J, leaving 16 bases between. CDR3 size: 14 residues. DNA of the CDR3: TGTGCCAGCAGCGCCCGGGCAGGAAACGCTGAAGCTTTCTTT. Its translation is CASSARAGNAEAFF.

This clone was seen once. The genes are TRBV14 and TRBJ2-7; D call uncertain. Deletions cut 0 bases from V and 2 bases from J, with 11 bases between. CDR3 size: 15 residues. Germline V gene lookup returns CDR1 SGHDN and CDR2 FVKESK. Here the CDR3 reads CASSQDALHTYEQYF. CDR3 bases: TGTGCCAGCAGCCAAGATGCACTGCACACCTACGAGCAGTACTTC.

The chain recombines TRBV6-1 with TRBJ2-7, with TRBD2 identical over 9 bases. The length of the CDR3 is 16 residues. V was clipped by 0 bases and J by 3 bases; unmatched bases: 6. CDR1 is MNHNS and CDR2 is SASEGT in the germline V gene. This CDR3 is CASSEASPAGGYEQYF. The CDR3 coding sequence is TGTGCCAGCAGTGAAGCTTCTCCAGCGGGGGGCTACGAGCAGTACTTC.

This clone appeared once. The chain recombines TRBV19 with TRBJ2-7, with a possible D match to TRBD2 (5 bases). The CDR3 length is 13 residues. The V gene's germline CDR1 is LNHDA and CDR2 SQIVND (reference sequence). Trimming took off 4 bases at V and 4 bases at J, with 11 bases between the two ends. CDR3 coding DNA: TGTGCCAGTAGTAAGGATCGGGAATACGAGCAGTACTTC. Translation gives CASSKDREYEQYF. The entire variable domain, with the rest obtained from reference TRBV19 and TRBJ2-7, is as follows: DGGITQSPKYLFRKEGQNVTLSCEQNLNHDAMYWYRQDPGQGLRLIYYSQIVNDFQKGDIAEGYSVSREKKESFPLTVTSAQKNPTAFYLCASSKDREYEQYFGPGTRLTVT.

This sequence joins TRBV21-1 and TRBJ1-4. TRBV21-1 is a listed pseudogene. This CDR3 comprises 16 residues. The CDR3 region is CASSKTSGGAGEKLFF. For the CDR3, the DNA is TGTGCCAGCAGCAAAACGAGTGGAGGGGCCGGGGAAAAACTGTTTTTT.

This chain links TRBV29-1 with TRBJ2-2, with TRBD1 matching 7 bases. The CDR3 spans 12 residues. V lost 4 bases to trimming and J lost 6 bases; unmatched junction nucleotides: 2. In germline, CDR1 is SQVTM, CDR2 ANQGSEA. CDR3 DNA sequence: TGCAGCGTTGCACAGGGGTCCGGGGAGCTGTTTTTT. Translation gives CSVAQGSGELFF.

The sample holds one count of this clone. The chain employs TRBV11-2 and TRBJ2-7; 13 bases line up with TRBD2. Germline V lookup: CDR1 SGHAT, CDR2 FQNNGV. With 3 bases clipped from V and 3 bases from J, the junction kept 11 bases outside the gene matches. The CDR3 spans 18 residues. The CDR3 loop is CASSLGTGTSGTFYEQYF. The CDR3 coding sequence is TGTGCCAGCAGCTTGGGTACAGGGACTAGCGGGACATTCTACGAGCAGTACTTC.

This clone appeared once. The J gene is TRBJ2-7, the V gene TRBV6-5, with D perhaps TRBD1 (6 bases). With 0 bases removed from V and 5 bases from J, the gap between germline ends came to 17 bases. CDR1 MNHEY and CDR2 SVGAGI come from the germline V gene. This CDR3 region has 16 residues. CDR3 sequence (DNA): TGTGCCAGCAGTTACTCGACAGGTGCAGTCTTCCACGAGCAGTACTTC. Residues: CASSYSTGAVFHEQYF.

The chain carries TRBV18 and TRBJ2-1; D not certain. CDR1 and CDR2 from the germline V gene are KGHSH and LQKENI. V lost 0 bases to trimming and J lost 8 bases, with 8 bases between them. This CDR3 has 13 amino acids. CDR3 sequence: CASSPPVGDEQFF. CDR3 in DNA: TGTGCCAGCTCACCACCTGTTGGGGATGAGCAGTTCTTC.

J is TRBJ1-5 and V is TRBV6-6; TRBD1 matches at 8 bases. Losses at the gene ends were 6 bases for V and 2 bases for J; bases not matched to a gene: 3. Germline V gene sequence: CDR1 MNHNY, CDR2 SVGAGI (reference sequence). This CDR3 has 14 residues. The CDR3 nucleotides are TGTGCCAGCAGAGACAGGGGTGGCAATCAGCCCCAGCATTTT. The encoded protein is CASRDRGGNQPQHF.

The V call is TRBV2, the J call TRBJ2-3, with 7 bases fitting TRBD2. The V gene's germline CDR1 is SNHLY and CDR2 FYNNEI. This CDR3 is 14 amino acids long. Losses at the gene ends were 3 bases for V and 5 bases for J; bases not matched to a gene: 5. CDR3 DNA sequence: TGTGCCAGCAGTGATCTAGCGGCCGGAGATACGCAGTATTTT. The encoded protein is CASSDLAAGDTQYF.

This chain uses TRBV30 with TRBJ1-5, with TRBD1 matching 10 bases. CDR3 size: 14 residues. V was pared by 7 bases and J by 5 bases, with 8 bases of the junction left unmatched. Germline lookup yields CDR1 GTSNPN and CDR2 SVGIG (reference sequence). CDR3: CALGQGTIDQPQHF. Written as DNA, the CDR3 is TGTGCCTTGGGACAGGGGACGATAGATCAGCCCCAGCATTTT. Full variable domain (remainder filled in from reference TRBV30 and TRBJ1-5): SQTIHQWPATLVQPVGSPLSLECTVEGTSNPNLYWYRQAAGRGLQLLFYSVGIGQISSEVPQNLSASRPQDRQFILSSKKLLLSDSGFYLCALGQGTIDQPQHFGDGTRLSIL.

V usage is TRBV5-4 and J usage is TRBJ1-4, with 10 bases aligning to TRBD1. CDR1 is SGHNT, CDR2 YYREEE, per germline (reference sequence). The ends lost 4 bases at V and 8 bases at J; junction bases unmatched: 11. The CDR3 consists of 16 residues. In nucleotides, the CDR3 is TGTGCCAGCAGCGTTGGCCGGGACAGGGGAGTCGAAAAACTGTTTTTT. The encoded protein is CASSVGRDRGVEKLFF.

The CDR3: CASTGFNEKLFF. The CDR3 nucleotides read TGTGCCAGTACGGGATTTAATGAAAAACTGTTTTTT. This chain uses TRBV19 with TRBJ1-4; unclear D gene. Trimming removed 7 bases from V and 4 bases from J, with 7 bases in between. Germline CDR1 LNHDA, CDR2 SQIVND (reference sequence). The CDR3 is 12 residues long.

The chain is built from TRBV6-1 and TRBJ2-7; 13 nucleotides match TRBD2. Germline values: CDR1 MNHNS, CDR2 SASEGT. The CDR3 totals 14 residues. Trimming at V came to 10 bases and at J to 2 bases, leaving 5 bases not matched to a gene. The CDR3 region has the DNA TGTGCCACCCGACTAGCGGGAGGCCCCTACGAGCAGTACTTC. Protein sequence: CATRLAGGPYEQYF.

The rearrangement uses TRBV27 and TRBJ1-5; 7 bases are shared with TRBD1. The CDR3 has 16 amino acids. CDR1 and CDR2 from the germline V gene are MNHEY and SMNVEV (reference sequence). With 6 bases clipped from V and 6 bases from J, the junction kept 14 bases outside the gene matches. The CDR3 reads CASRGTITGVGQPQHF. As DNA, the CDR3 is TGTGCCAGCAGGGGAACTATCACAGGGGTGGGTCAGCCCCAGCATTTT.

The chain joins TRBV30 to TRBJ1-1; D gene ambiguous. This CDR3 is 13 amino acids long. The V gene's germline CDR1 is GTSNPN and CDR2 SVGIG (reference sequence). V was shortened by 0 bases and J by 3 bases, with 8 bases between the two germline ends. The CDR3 nucleotides read TGTGCCTGGAGTGTAGGTACGTACACTGAAGCTTTCTTT. Encoded protein: CAWSVGTYTEAFF.

V is TRBV7-8 and J is TRBJ2-1; D is unresolved. V lost 1 base and J lost 7, with 8 bases in between. CDR1 SGHVS and CDR2 FQNEAQ come from the germline V gene. There are 13 residues in the CDR3. The CDR3 spells CASSLGTFNEQFF. CDR3 bases: TGTGCCAGCAGCTTAGGGACGTTTAATGAGCAGTTCTTC.

V and J are TRBV19 and TRBJ2-7; maybe TRBD1 (6 bases). V was pared by 5 bases and J by 4 bases, with 15 bases between. This CDR3 is built from 14 residues. Germline V lookup: CDR1 LNHDA, CDR2 SQIVND (reference sequence). In DNA, the CDR3 is TGTGCCAGTAGTCCATCGGGACACATGTACGAGCAGTACTTC. Translated, it gives CASSPSGHMYEQYF.

The gene calls are TRBV15 and TRBJ1-1; D is undetermined. Looked up from germline, CDR1 is LNHNV and CDR2 is YYDKDF (reference sequence). This CDR3 comprises 13 residues. Trimming removed 2 bases from V and 4 bases from J, with 8 bases in between. CDR3 nucleotide sequence: TGTGCCACCAGCAGACAGAGAGGCACTGAAGCTTTCTTT. Its translation is CATSRQRGTEAFF.